Listed below are T cell receptor beta chains from one sample, sequenced in a study of blood T cell repertoires in COVID-19. The repertoire was sequenced with immunoSEQ multiplex PCR; TCRdb's copy has only in-frame clones and lacks some. Found here are 100,000 to 150,000 clones, around 83% of them singletons; the top ten hold roughly 3%. The sample was peripheral blood. The origin of the receptors is a woman aged 80 or older with COVID-19, enrolled during active disease. CDR3s leave out the opening cysteine and the closing phenylalanine or tryptophan.

J gene: TRBJ2-5
V gene: TRBV11-3
CDR3 protein: ASSLGQQGEETQY

J gene: TRBJ2-4
V gene: TRBV7-2
CDR3 protein: ASSLVGGEGGKNIQY

J gene: TRBJ2-1
V gene: TRBV7-8
CDR3 protein: ASSLSLARNEQF

J gene: TRBJ2-3
V gene: TRBV19
CDR3 protein: ASSITGADTQY

J gene: TRBJ2-7
V gene: TRBV6-1
CDR3 protein: ASSEAGSQGAYEQY

J gene: TRBJ2-1
V gene: TRBV7-2
CDR3 protein: ASSLAAGGSYNEQF

J gene: TRBJ2-1
V gene: TRBV9
CDR3 protein: ASTQSAGSSYNEQF

J gene: TRBJ1-1
V gene: TRBV15
CDR3 protein: ATSRGQVGTEAF

J gene: TRBJ1-1
V gene: TRBV3-1/TRBV3-2
CDR3 protein: ASSQWDTNTEAF

J gene: TRBJ2-5
V gene: TRBV5-1
CDR3 protein: ASSLGDRAGEETQY

J gene: TRBJ2-2
V gene: TRBV5-1
CDR3 protein: ASSVASGGNTGELF

J gene: TRBJ1-2
V gene: TRBV28
CDR3 protein: ASSVDRVGYGYT

J gene: TRBJ2-7
V gene: TRBV5-1
CDR3 protein: ASSLTAGTGYEQY

J gene: TRBJ2-5
V gene: TRBV7-9
CDR3 protein: ASSLLRDWETQY

J gene: TRBJ1-6
V gene: TRBV5-8
CDR3 protein: ASSVPGHGASPLH

J gene: TRBJ2-1
V gene: TRBV9
CDR3 protein: ASSVGDTSYNEQF

J gene: TRBJ1-2
V gene: TRBV6-5
CDR3 protein: ASREDYGYT

J gene: TRBJ1-1
V gene: TRBV5-1
CDR3 protein: ASSFTGYTEAF

J gene: TRBJ1-5
V gene: TRBV10-3
CDR3 protein: AATTGPDQPQH

J gene: TRBJ2-3
V gene: TRBV12-5
CDR3 protein: ASGLGGGTQY

J gene: TRBJ1-2
V gene: TRBV10-3
CDR3 protein: AISPSGMDGYT

J gene: TRBJ2-7
V gene: TRBV14
CDR3 protein: ASSRGLPWWAYEQY

J gene: TRBJ1-1
V gene: TRBV6-4
CDR3 protein: ARTSAEAF

J gene: TRBJ2-7
V gene: TRBV5-1
CDR3 protein: ASRLDIGEQY

J gene: TRBJ2-2
V gene: TRBV19
CDR3 protein: ASSPPSGRDTGELF

J gene: TRBJ2-7
V gene: TRBV19
CDR3 protein: ASSYGSAYEQY

J gene: TRBJ2-7
V gene: TRBV6-1
CDR3 protein: ASSVDSPGGTYEQY

J gene: TRBJ1-6
V gene: TRBV14
CDR3 protein: ASSQELSNSPLH

J gene: TRBJ2-7
V gene: TRBV11-2
CDR3 protein: ASSFSVRDEQY

J gene: TRBJ2-6
V gene: TRBV19
CDR3 protein: ASGTVGANVLT

J gene: TRBJ1-1
V gene: TRBV11-2
CDR3 protein: ASSSTGGLEAF

J gene: TRBJ2-6
V gene: TRBV19
CDR3 protein: ASSGSSRRYSGANVLT

J gene: TRBJ1-1
V gene: TRBV2
CDR3 protein: ASNRVGDKNTEAF

J gene: TRBJ1-2
V gene: TRBV24-1
CDR3 protein: ATSDLSGEGGYT

J gene: TRBJ1-1
V gene: TRBV2
CDR3 protein: ASMVLRGEAF

J gene: TRBJ2-1
V gene: TRBV12-5
CDR3 protein: ASGLAGGLFEQF

J gene: TRBJ1-3
V gene: TRBV28
CDR3 protein: ASSRTVSGNTIY

J gene: TRBJ1-4
V gene: TRBV11-2
CDR3 protein: ASSLGQKEKLF

J gene: TRBJ2-2
V gene: TRBV4-3
CDR3 protein: ASSQSFVSGELF

J gene: TRBJ2-3
V gene: TRBV9
CDR3 protein: ASSVAGGDDTQY

J gene: TRBJ1-6
V gene: TRBV28
CDR3 protein: ASSFGWELNSPLH

J gene: TRBJ2-1
V gene: TRBV27
CDR3 protein: ASSLLRDGRAIEQF

J gene: TRBJ1-1
V gene: TRBV4-3
CDR3 protein: ASSQGGRRTEAF

J gene: TRBJ2-3
V gene: TRBV9
CDR3 protein: ASSNRGGAVTDTQY

J gene: TRBJ1-2
V gene: TRBV19
CDR3 protein: ASSIALEGLSGYT

J gene: TRBJ2-5
V gene: TRBV7-9
CDR3 protein: ASSSGTSGQETQY

J gene: TRBJ1-2
V gene: TRBV2
CDR3 protein: ASSQGAVDYGYT

J gene: TRBJ2-5
V gene: TRBV7-7
CDR3 protein: ASSLNSGKTGETQY

J gene: TRBJ2-5
V gene: TRBV5-1
CDR3 protein: ASSLAEETQY

J gene: TRBJ2-3
V gene: TRBV6-6
CDR3 protein: ASSTSGTGGDTQY

J gene: TRBJ1-3
V gene: TRBV7-2
CDR3 protein: ASSLAGPIY

J gene: TRBJ2-5
V gene: TRBV5-5
CDR3 protein: ASSLDEGQETQY

J gene: TRBJ2-3
V gene: TRBV28
CDR3 protein: ASSSAGGSTDTQY

J gene: TRBJ2-5
V gene: TRBV18
CDR3 protein: ASSAGTSETQY